The T cell receptor (beta chain) under discussion was sequenced for a study of blood T cell repertoires in COVID-19. Background on the study: Donors in the United States, Italy and Spain gave samples during acute or convalescent COVID-19. The cDNA or gDNA used as material had been derived from T cells, B-cell-depleted T cells, or PBMCs.

CDR3 size: 15 residues. The junction had 8 bases not matched to a gene; V was cut back by 5 bases and J by 4 bases. Germline lookup yields CDR1 MNHEY and CDR2 SMNVEV (reference sequence). Original analysis: Scientists estimated how many nucleated cells there were by amplifying reference gene primers. Here immunoSEQ multiplex PCR was the method, and the copy in TCRdb shows in-frame clones only, minus some. The DNA was the basis for D and trimming; V, J and clone size are from that table. The repertoire holds some 110,000 clones, 82% seen once, with over 15% in the top ten. The TCR originated in a woman of 80 years or more with acute or convalescent COVID-19. The rearrangement links TRBV27 to TRBJ1-2, with 9 bases aligning to TRBD1. The sample comprised peripheral blood. CDR3 loop: CASSLKQGAFYGYTF. In DNA, the CDR3 is TGTGCCAGCAGTCTCAAACAGGGGGCTTTCTATGGCTACACCTTC.